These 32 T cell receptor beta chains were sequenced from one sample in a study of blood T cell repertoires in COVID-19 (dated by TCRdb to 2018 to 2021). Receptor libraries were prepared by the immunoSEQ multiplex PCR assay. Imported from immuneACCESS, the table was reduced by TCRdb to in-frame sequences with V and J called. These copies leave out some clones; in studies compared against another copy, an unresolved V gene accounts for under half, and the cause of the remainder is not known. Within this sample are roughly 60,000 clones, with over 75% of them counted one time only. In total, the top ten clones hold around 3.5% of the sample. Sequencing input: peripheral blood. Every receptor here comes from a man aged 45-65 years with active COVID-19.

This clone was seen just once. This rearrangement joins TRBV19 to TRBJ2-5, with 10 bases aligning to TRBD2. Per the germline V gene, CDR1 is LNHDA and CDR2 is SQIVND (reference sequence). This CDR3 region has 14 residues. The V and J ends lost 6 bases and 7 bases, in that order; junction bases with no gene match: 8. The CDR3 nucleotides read TGTGCCAGTAGAGAGCGGGGGGGCGTCCGGACCCAGTACTTC. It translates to CASRERGGVRTQYF.

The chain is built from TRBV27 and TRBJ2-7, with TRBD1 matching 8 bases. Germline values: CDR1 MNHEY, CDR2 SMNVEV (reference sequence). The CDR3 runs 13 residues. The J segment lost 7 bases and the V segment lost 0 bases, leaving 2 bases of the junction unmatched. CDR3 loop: CASSLSRGREQYF. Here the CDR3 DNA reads TGTGCCAGCAGTTTATCCAGGGGGCGTGAGCAGTACTTC.

The CDR3 DNA sequence: TGTGCCACCACGCCAGCCGGACAGGAACATCAGCCCCAGCATTTT. Translation gives CATTPAGQEHQPQHF. The chain has TRBV24-1 and TRBJ1-5; TRBD1 agrees at 7 bases. V lost 8 bases, J lost 5 bases, and 11 bases stayed unmatched. CDR1 is KGHDR, CDR2 SFDVKD, per germline. The CDR3 is 15 residues long.

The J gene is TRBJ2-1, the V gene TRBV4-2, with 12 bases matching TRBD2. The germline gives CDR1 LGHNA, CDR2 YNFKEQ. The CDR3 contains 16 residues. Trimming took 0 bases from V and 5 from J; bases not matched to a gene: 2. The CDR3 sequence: CASSQDASGGDNEQFF. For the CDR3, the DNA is TGTGCCAGCAGCCAAGATGCTAGCGGGGGGGACAATGAGCAGTTCTTC.

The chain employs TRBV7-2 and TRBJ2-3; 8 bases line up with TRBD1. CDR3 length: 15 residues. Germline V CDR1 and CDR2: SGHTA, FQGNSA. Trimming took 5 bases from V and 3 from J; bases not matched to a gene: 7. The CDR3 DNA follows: TGTGCCAGCAGCCGGACAGGGTCTTTGACAGATACGCAGTATTTT. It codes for CASSRTGSLTDTQYF.

Written as DNA, the CDR3 is TGTGCCAGCAGCCGAACAGGGGGAACGTTTGGCTACACCTTC. It yields the protein CASSRTGGTFGYTF. This chain links TRBV6-5 with TRBJ1-2, with 8 bases fitting TRBD1. CDR1 and CDR2 (germline): MNHEY, SVGAGI. The V segment lost 6 bases and the J segment 7 bases; nucleotides outside the gene matches: 10. The length of the CDR3 is 14 residues.

In DNA, the CDR3 is TGCGCCAGCAGCCCAATAAGGGAGAGGGCGCGGGGAGCTTTCTTT. It specifies CASSPIRERARGAFF. The chain joins TRBV4-1 to TRBJ1-1, with unresolved D. CDR1 is MGHRA, CDR2 YSYEKL, per germline. The V and J ends lost 4 bases and 10 bases respectively, with 22 bases between them. This CDR3 contains 15 residues.

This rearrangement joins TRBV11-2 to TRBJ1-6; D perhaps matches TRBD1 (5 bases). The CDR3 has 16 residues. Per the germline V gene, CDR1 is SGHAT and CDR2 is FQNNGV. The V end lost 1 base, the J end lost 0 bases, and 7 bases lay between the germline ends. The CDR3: CASSLAQGSYNSPLHF. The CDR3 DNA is TGTGCCAGCAGCTTAGCGCAGGGCTCCTATAATTCACCCCTCCACTTT.

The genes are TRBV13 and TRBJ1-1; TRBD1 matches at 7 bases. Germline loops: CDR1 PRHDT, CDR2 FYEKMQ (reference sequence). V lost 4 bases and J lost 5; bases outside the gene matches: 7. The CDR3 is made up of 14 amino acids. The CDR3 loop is CASSSYSTGTEAFF. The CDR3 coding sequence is TGTGCCAGCAGCTCATATTCGACAGGGACTGAAGCTTTCTTT.

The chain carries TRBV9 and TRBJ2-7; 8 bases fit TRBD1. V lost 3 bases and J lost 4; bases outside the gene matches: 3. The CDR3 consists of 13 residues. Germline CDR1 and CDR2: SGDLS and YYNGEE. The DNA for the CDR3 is TGTGCCAGCAGCGCGGGACAGGAATACGAGCAGTACTTC. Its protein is CASSAGQEYEQYF.

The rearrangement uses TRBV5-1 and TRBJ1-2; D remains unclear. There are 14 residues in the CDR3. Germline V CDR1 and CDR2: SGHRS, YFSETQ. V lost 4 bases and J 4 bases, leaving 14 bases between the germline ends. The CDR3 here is CASSPPEGGYGYTF. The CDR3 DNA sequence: TGCGCCAGCAGCCCCCCCGAGGGAGGCTATGGCTACACCTTC.

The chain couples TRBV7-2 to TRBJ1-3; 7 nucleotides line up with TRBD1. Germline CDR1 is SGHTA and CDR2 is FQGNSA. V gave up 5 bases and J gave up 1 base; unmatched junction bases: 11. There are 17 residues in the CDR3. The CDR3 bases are TGTGCCAGCAGCCTCATTGCCGGGACAGATTCTGGAAACACCATATATTTT. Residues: CASSLIAGTDSGNTIYF.

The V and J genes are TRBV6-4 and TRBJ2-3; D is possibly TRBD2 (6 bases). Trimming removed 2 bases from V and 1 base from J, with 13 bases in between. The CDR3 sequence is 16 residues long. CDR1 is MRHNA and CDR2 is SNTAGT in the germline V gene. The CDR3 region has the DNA TGTGCCAGCAGTGACCTCCAGGGAGGAGGCACAGATACGCAGTATTTT. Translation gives CASSDLQGGGTDTQYF.

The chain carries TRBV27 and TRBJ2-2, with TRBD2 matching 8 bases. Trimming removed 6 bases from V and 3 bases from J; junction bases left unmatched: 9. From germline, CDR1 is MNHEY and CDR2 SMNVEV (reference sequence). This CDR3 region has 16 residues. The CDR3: CASRKPGLGYTGELFF. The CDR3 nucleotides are TGTGCCAGCAGAAAACCGGGACTAGGGTACACCGGGGAGCTGTTTTTT.

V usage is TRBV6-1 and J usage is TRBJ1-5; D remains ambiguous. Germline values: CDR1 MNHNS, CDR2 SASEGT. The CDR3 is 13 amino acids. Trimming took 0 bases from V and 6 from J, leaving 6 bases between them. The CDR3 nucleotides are TGTGCCAGCAGTGAAGCAGCGGTTCAGCCCCAGCATTTT. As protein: CASSEAAVQPQHF.

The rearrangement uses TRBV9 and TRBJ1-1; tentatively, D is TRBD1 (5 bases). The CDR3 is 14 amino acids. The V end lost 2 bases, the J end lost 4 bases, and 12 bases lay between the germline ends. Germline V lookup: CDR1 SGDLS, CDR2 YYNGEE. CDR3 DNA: TGTGCCAGCAGCGTGGGGCTAATGGGCACTGAAGCTTTCTTT. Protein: CASSVGLMGTEAFF.

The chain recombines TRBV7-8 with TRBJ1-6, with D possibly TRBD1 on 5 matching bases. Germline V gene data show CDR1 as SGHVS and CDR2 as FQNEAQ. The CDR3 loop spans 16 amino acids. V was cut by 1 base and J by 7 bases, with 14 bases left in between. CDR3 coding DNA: TGTGCCAGCAGCTTAGAAGGGGCCTTAATAAATTCACCCCTCCACTTT. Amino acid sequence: CASSLEGALINSPLHF.

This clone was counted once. The CDR3 is CASSPVTDREAYEQYF. For the CDR3, the DNA is TGTGCCAGTAGTCCCGTAACGGACAGGGAGGCCTACGAGCAGTACTTC. This chain links TRBV19 with TRBJ2-7; 8 bases line up with TRBD1. This CDR3 region has 16 residues. Germline assignment: CDR1 LNHDA and CDR2 SQIVND (reference sequence). After removal of 5 bases from V and 2 bases from J, the junction contained 11 bases not matched to a gene.

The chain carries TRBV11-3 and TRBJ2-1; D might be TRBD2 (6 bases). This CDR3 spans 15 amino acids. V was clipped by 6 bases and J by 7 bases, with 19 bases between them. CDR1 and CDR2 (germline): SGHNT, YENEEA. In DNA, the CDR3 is TGTGCCAGCAGTGAGGAGGGGTCATATGGGAATGAGCAGTTCTTC. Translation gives CASSEEGSYGNEQFF.

CDR3 DNA: TGCGCCAGCAGTCATCAGGGTAACAATTCACCCCTCCACTTT. Translating gives CASSHQGNNSPLHF. The J gene is TRBJ1-6, the V gene TRBV4-1; weak D call: TRBD1 (5 bases). This CDR3 has 14 residues. Trimming shortened V by 6 bases and J by 7 bases, and 13 bases separated the two germline ends. CDR1 is MGHRA, CDR2 YSYEKL, per germline.

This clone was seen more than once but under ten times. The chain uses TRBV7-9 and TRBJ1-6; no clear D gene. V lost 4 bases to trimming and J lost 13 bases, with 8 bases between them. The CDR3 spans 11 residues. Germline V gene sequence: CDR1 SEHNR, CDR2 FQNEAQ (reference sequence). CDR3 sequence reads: CASSSSGPLHF. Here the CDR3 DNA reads TGTGCCAGCAGCTCTTCCGGGCCCCTCCACTTT.

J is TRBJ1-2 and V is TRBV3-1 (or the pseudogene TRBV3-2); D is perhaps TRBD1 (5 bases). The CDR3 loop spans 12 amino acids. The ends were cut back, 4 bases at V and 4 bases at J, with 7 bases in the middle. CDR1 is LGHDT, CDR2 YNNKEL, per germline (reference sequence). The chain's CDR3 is CASSPGFYGYTF. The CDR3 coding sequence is TGTGCCAGCAGCCCAGGGTTCTATGGCTACACCTTC.

The CDR3 region is CASSVVAGGTDTQYF. The DNA for the CDR3 is TGTGCCAGCAGCGTCGTGGCGGGGGGGACAGATACGCAGTATTTT. The chain recombines TRBV9 with TRBJ2-3, with 9 bases matching TRBD2. This CDR3 comprises 15 residues. Germline V CDR1 and CDR2: SGDLS, YYNGEE. V gave up 2 bases and J gave up 3 bases; unmatched junction bases: 4.

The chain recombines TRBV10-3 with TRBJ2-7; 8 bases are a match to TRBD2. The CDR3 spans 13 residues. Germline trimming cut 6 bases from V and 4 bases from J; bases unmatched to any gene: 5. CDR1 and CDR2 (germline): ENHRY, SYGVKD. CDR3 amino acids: CAISRGGDYEQYF. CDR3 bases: TGTGCCATCAGCCGGGGGGGAGATTACGAGCAGTACTTC.

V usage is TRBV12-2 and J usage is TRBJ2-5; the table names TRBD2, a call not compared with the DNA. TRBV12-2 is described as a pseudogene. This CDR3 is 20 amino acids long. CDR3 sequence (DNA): TGTGCAAGTCGCCCACGGGCTATGGAAAGGAGCGGGGGCCATGAAGAGACCCAGTACTTC. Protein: CASRPRAMERSGGHEETQYF.

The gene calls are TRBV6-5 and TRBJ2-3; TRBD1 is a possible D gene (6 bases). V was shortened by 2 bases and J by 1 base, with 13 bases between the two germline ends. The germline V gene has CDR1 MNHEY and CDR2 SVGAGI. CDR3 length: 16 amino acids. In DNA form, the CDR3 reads TGTGCCAGCAGTTACATCGGCAGGGGTGGCACAGATACGCAGTATTTT. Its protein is CASSYIGRGGTDTQYF.

CDR3 amino acids: CASSLNLYGYTF. Here the CDR3 DNA reads TGTGCCAGCAGCCTTAATCTATATGGCTACACCTTC. The V gene is TRBV7-2, the J gene TRBJ1-2; D uncertain. The CDR3 totals 12 residues. V was pared by 5 bases and J by 5 bases, with 9 bases between. Germline V gene data show CDR1 as SGHTA and CDR2 as FQGNSA.

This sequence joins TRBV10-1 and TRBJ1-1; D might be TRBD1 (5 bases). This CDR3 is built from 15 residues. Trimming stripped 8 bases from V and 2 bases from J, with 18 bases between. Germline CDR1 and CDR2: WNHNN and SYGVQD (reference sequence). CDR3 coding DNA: TGCGCCAGCGACCAGCGACAGCAGGGAAACACTGAAGCTTTCTTT. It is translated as CASDQRQQGNTEAFF.

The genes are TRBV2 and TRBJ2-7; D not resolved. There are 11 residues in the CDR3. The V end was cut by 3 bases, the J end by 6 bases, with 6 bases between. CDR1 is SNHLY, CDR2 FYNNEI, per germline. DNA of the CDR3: TGTGCCAGCAGTGAGGCACGCGAGCAGTACTTC. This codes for CASSEAREQYF.

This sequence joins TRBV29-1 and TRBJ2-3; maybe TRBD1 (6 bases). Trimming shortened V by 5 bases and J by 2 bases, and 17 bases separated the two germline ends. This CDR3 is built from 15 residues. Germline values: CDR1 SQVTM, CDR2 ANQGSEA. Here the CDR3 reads CSVLGGRGFTDTQYF. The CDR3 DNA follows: TGCAGCGTTTTAGGAGGCAGGGGATTCACAGATACGCAGTATTTT.

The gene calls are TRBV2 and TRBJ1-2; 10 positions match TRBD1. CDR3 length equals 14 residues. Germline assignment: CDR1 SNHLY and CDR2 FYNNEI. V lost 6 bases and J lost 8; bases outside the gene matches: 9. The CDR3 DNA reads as TGTGCCAGCAGAGCCTACGGGACAGGGGAAGGCTACACCTTC. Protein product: CASRAYGTGEGYTF.

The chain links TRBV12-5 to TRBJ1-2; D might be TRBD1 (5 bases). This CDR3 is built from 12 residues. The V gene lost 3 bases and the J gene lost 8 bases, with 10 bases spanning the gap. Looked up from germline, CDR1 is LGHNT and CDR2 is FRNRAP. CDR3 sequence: CASGFSGAGYTF. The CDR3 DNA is TGTGCTAGTGGTTTCAGCGGGGCGGGCTACACCTTC.